The clone carrying this T cell receptor (beta chain) has just a few counts. No antigen is known for it. The data were taken from a study of identical twins. Study observations and caveats: When twins shared out-of-frame alpha sequences, those sequences had excess low generation probability. Sharing of beta out-of-frame sequences by twins showed a weaker excess.

Unique molecular identifiers were present on cDNA, and template switching added a universal primer site. TCRdb recomputed calls from the 5' RACE reads with MiXCR, one row per CDR3 protein. The table includes about 890,000 distinct CDR3 sequences, 9% to 15% detected once. The CDR3 extends over 15 amino acids. Germline V lookup: CDR1 ENHRY, CDR2 SYGVKD. Trimming removed 2 bases from V and 7 bases from J; junction bases left unmatched: 6. In addition, the sample was reused for a study of yellow fever vaccine responses in identical twins.

The TCR was taken from a woman between 18 and 29 years old in good health. The chain joins TRBV10-3 to TRBJ2-7; 12 bases map to TRBD1. The sample was PBMCs. The CDR3 DNA reads TGTGCCATCAGTGAGCCGGGACAGGGGGCAGGGGAGCAGTACGTC. This encodes CAISEPGQGAGEQYV.